These 30 T cell receptor beta chains share one sample of origin, sequenced in a study of T cell responses to AZD1222 COVID-19 vaccine. Libraries were prepared by immunoSEQ multiplex PCR; TCRdb keeps only in-frame clonotypes and omits some of them. Here the sample spans about 190,000 clones, around 92% being singletons. The sample in question was peripheral blood, obtained on day 0 of AZD1222 vaccination. These receptors all stem from an adult in good health.

The J gene is TRBJ2-5, the V gene TRBV28, with D possibly being TRBD1 (6 bases). The CDR3 has 14 amino acids. V was shortened by 5 bases and J by 3 bases, with 13 bases between the two germline ends. The germline CDR1 and CDR2 sequences are MDHEN and SYDVKM. Here the CDR3 DNA reads TGTGCCAGCAGTCCCAGGGGCCGGGAAGAGACCCAGTACTTC. Translating gives CASSPRGREETQYF.

The J gene is TRBJ2-5, the V gene TRBV7-7, with 9 bases identical to TRBD1. This CDR3 has 15 amino acids. The V segment lost 2 bases and the J segment 2 bases; nucleotides outside the gene matches: 3. The germline V gene has CDR1 SSHAT and CDR2 FNYEAQ (reference sequence). The CDR3 sequence: CASSLQGQGQETQYF. CDR3 nucleotide sequence: TGTGCCAGCAGCTTACAGGGACAGGGTCAAGAGACCCAGTACTTC.

The rearrangement uses TRBV7-6 and TRBJ2-3; D may be TRBD2 (6 bases). V lost 5 bases and J 7 bases, leaving 19 bases between the germline ends. The CDR3 extends over 15 amino acids. CDR1 and CDR2 from the germline V gene are SGHVS and FNYEAQ. The CDR3 bases are TGTGCCAGCAGCCCCCCACCAGGACTATCGAATACGCAGTATTTT. Translation gives CASSPPPGLSNTQYF.

This clone was detected only once. The chain is built from TRBV5-1 and TRBJ2-5; perhaps TRBD2 as D (6 bases). The V end lost 7 bases, the J end lost 0 bases, and 13 bases lay between the germline ends. Germline values: CDR1 SGHRS, CDR2 YFSETQ. The CDR3 is 14 residues long. DNA for the CDR3: TGCGCCAGCTCCACCCGGGACTACCAAGAGACCCAGTACTTC. Its protein is CASSTRDYQETQYF.

The chain joins TRBV6-2 or TRBV6-3 to TRBJ2-3; the match to TRBD1 covers 9 bases. CDR1 is MNHEY and CDR2 is SVGEGT in the germline V gene. The CDR3 length is 18 residues. Trimming cost V 0 bases and J 2 bases; bases outside gene matches: 9. This CDR3 reads CASSYSPYRGLNTDTQYF. DNA for the CDR3: TGTGCCAGCAGTTACTCCCCTTACAGGGGGCTGAACACAGATACGCAGTATTTT.

The chain has TRBV2 and TRBJ1-1; no firm D call. Germline lookup yields CDR1 SNHLY and CDR2 FYNNEI. Trimming took 6 bases from V and 0 from J, leaving 8 bases between them. This CDR3 is built from 13 residues. This CDR3 reads CASRWSMNTEAFF. As DNA, the CDR3 is TGTGCCAGCAGGTGGTCCATGAACACTGAAGCTTTCTTT.

The chain joins TRBV10-2 to TRBJ1-6; possibly TRBD1 for D (6 bases). Germline V gene lookup returns CDR1 WSHSY and CDR2 SAAADI. V lost 8 bases and J lost 7, with 15 bases in between. The CDR3 is 14 residues long. The CDR3, as DNA: TGCGCCAGCTACCCAGACAGGTTCAATTCACCCCTCCACTTT. The encoded protein is CASYPDRFNSPLHF.

The chain links TRBV27 to TRBJ1-6; the D gene is possibly TRBD1 (5 bases). The CDR3 is made up of 14 amino acids. The germline V gene has CDR1 MNHEY and CDR2 SMNVEV (reference sequence). V lost 0 bases and J lost 9, with 9 bases in between. CDR3 loop: CASSLSQGSSPLHF. The DNA for the CDR3 is TGTGCCAGCAGTTTATCGCAGGGTAGTTCACCCCTCCACTTT.

The rearrangement joins TRBV5-1 to TRBJ2-1, with a tentative D call TRBD2 (6 bases). Trimming took 3 bases from V and 10 from J, leaving 14 bases between them. CDR3 size: 13 residues. CDR1 SGHRS and CDR2 YFSETQ come from the germline V gene. CDR3 sequence: CASSSTLAPEQFF. The CDR3 bases are TGCGCCAGCAGCTCTACCCTAGCGCCCGAGCAGTTCTTC.

V is TRBV5-6 and J is TRBJ2-7, with D possibly being TRBD1 (5 bases). The CDR3 runs to 15 residues. Germline CDR1 reads SGHDT; CDR2 reads YYEEEE. Trimming removed 2 bases at V and 6 bases at J, with 18 bases between. The CDR3 DNA reads TGTGCCAGCAGCTTCCGGACACTTAGGCGAGCCGAGCAGTACTTC. The encoded protein is CASSFRTLRRAEQYF.

This clone was recorded once. The chain recombines TRBV2 with TRBJ1-1; a weak D match, TRBD1 (5 bases). Trimming took 10 bases from V and 0 from J, leaving 24 bases between them. Germline values: CDR1 SNHLY, CDR2 FYNNEI. The CDR3 length is 17 residues. This CDR3 is CATRPGKGHKMNTEAFF. The CDR3 nucleotides are TGTGCCACACGCCCTGGGAAGGGGCATAAAATGAACACTGAAGCTTTCTTT.

This clone was seen only once. The chain is built from TRBV7-7 and TRBJ2-3; TRBD2 aligns across 10 bases. V gave up 5 bases and J gave up 3 bases; unmatched junction bases: 11. The germline V gene has CDR1 SSHAT and CDR2 FNYEAQ (reference sequence). This CDR3 is built from 17 residues. The DNA of the CDR3 is TGTGCCAGCAGCCGAACGCCGCAGCGGGGGGGAACAGATACGCAGTATTTT. Protein sequence: CASSRTPQRGGTDTQYF.

The chain recombines TRBV5-5 with TRBJ1-1; TRBD1 matches at 8 bases. V dropped 4 bases and J dropped 5; count of bases not matched to a gene: 4. The CDR3 extends over 13 amino acids. Germline V gene data show CDR1 as SGHKS and CDR2 as YYEKEE (reference sequence). This chain's CDR3 is CASSQGAWTEAFF. CDR3 bases: TGTGCCAGCAGCCAGGGGGCGTGGACTGAAGCTTTCTTT. Full variable domain (rest looked up from reference TRBV5-5 and TRBJ1-1): DAGVTQSPTHLIKTRGQQVTLRCSPISGHKSVSWYQQVLGQGPQFIFQYYEKEERGRGNFPDRFSARQFPNYSSELNVNALLLGDSALYLCASSQGAWTEAFFGQGTRLTVV.

The rearrangement joins TRBV6-2 or TRBV6-3 to TRBJ2-6; D is perhaps TRBD1 or TRBD2 (5 bases each). In germline, CDR1 is MNHEY, CDR2 SVGEGT. V lost 5 bases and J lost 0, with 17 bases in between. The CDR3 runs 18 residues. This CDR3 is CASSPPGDVYSGANVLTF. The CDR3 DNA reads TGTGCCAGCAGTCCCCCCGGGGACGTATACTCTGGGGCCAACGTCCTGACTTTC.

V is TRBV4-2 and J is TRBJ2-7; 8 positions match TRBD1. The CDR3 consists of 15 residues. Germline V gene data show CDR1 as LGHNA and CDR2 as YNFKEQ. J was trimmed by 2 bases and V by 4 bases; bases with no gene match: 7. The CDR3 region has the DNA TGTGCCAGCAGCCGTTCGGACAGGGTAACCTACGAGCAGTACTTC. As protein: CASSRSDRVTYEQYF.

This chain connects TRBV6-6 to TRBJ1-5; no firm D call. From germline, CDR1 is MNHNY and CDR2 SVGAGI (reference sequence). The CDR3 is made up of 15 amino acids. Trimming left V 2 bases short and J 1 base short, with 9 bases between. In DNA, the CDR3 is TGTGCCAGCAGTTACAGGGCCTCCAGCAATCAGCCCCAGCATTTT. As protein: CASSYRASSNQPQHF.

The J gene is TRBJ1-2, the V gene TRBV25-1; weak D call: TRBD1 (5 bases). Trimming pared 2 bases from V and 2 bases from J, leaving 12 bases between. Germline V gene lookup returns CDR1 MGHDK and CDR2 SYGVNS. The CDR3 is 15 amino acids. This chain's CDR3 is CASSEGAPENYGYTF. The CDR3 coding sequence is TGTGCCAGCAGTGAAGGGGCGCCCGAAAACTATGGCTACACCTTC.

The V and J genes are TRBV25-1 and TRBJ1-1; a possible D gene is TRBD1 (5 bases). This CDR3 region has 14 residues. Trimming took 2 bases from V and 7 from J, leaving 14 bases between them. Germline lookup yields CDR1 MGHDK and CDR2 SYGVNS. CDR3 loop: CASSEGQGDDEAFF. The CDR3 bases are TGTGCCAGCAGTGAAGGGCAAGGGGACGATGAAGCTTTCTTT.

This rearrangement joins TRBV28 to TRBJ1-5; D gene ambiguous. CDR1 and CDR2 (germline): MDHEN, SYDVKM. The CDR3 covers 15 residues. The ends were cut back, 5 bases at V and 2 bases at J, with 13 bases in the middle. Here the CDR3 reads CASSPALGGNQPQHF. The DNA for the CDR3 is TGTGCCAGCAGTCCGGCCCTGGGAGGCAATCAGCCCCAGCATTTT.

A remark on this clone: The same CDR3 can be traced to other DNA sequences in this sample. This chain joins TRBV12-3 or TRBV12-4 and TRBJ2-7, with no clear D. Trimming pared 3 bases from V and 4 bases from J, leaving 4 bases between. The CDR3 is made up of 11 amino acids. The CDR3 sequence: CASSFRYEQYF. CDR3 coding DNA: TGTGCCAGCAGTTTTCGATACGAGCAGTACTTC.

The chain joins TRBV6-5 to TRBJ2-4, with a weak D call TRBD1 (6 bases). V dropped 0 bases and J dropped 3 bases, with 9 bases sitting between them. Germline V CDR1 and CDR2: MNHEY, SVGAGI. This CDR3 is built from 15 residues. In nucleotides, the CDR3 is TGTGCCAGCAGTTACTCGGGGGCCGGCAAAAACATTCAGTACTTC. This translates into CASSYSGAGKNIQYF.

The CDR3 region is CASSFRGSPYNEQFF. The CDR3 nucleotides read TGTGCCAGCAGTTTCCGGGGGTCCCCCTACAATGAGCAGTTCTTC. The J gene is TRBJ2-1, the V gene TRBV27; tentative D call: TRBD2 (6 bases). This CDR3 has 15 amino acids. CDR1 and CDR2 from the germline V gene are MNHEY and SMNVEV (reference sequence). Trimming pared 3 bases from V and 2 bases from J, leaving 11 bases between.

J is TRBJ1-4 and V is TRBV23-1; a weak D match, TRBD1 (6 bases). TRBV23-1 is an open reading frame, and its role is uncertain. The CDR3 has 19 amino acids. The V end lost 2 bases, the J end lost 2 bases, and 21 bases lay between the germline ends. The CDR3 DNA sequence: TGCGCCAGCAGTCAAAAGCTGTCCACGGGGGGCTTCACTAATGAAAAACTGTTTTTT. Amino acids: CASSQKLSTGGFTNEKLFF.

The chain combines TRBV5-1 with TRBJ1-1; tentative D call: TRBD1 (5 bases). The CDR3 spans 14 residues. The germline V gene encodes CDR1 SGHRS and CDR2 YFSETQ. V shed 5 bases and J shed 0 bases, with 11 bases lying between them. This chain's CDR3 is CASRQDSLNTEAFF. In DNA form, the CDR3 reads TGCGCCAGCAGACAAGACAGCTTGAACACTGAAGCTTTCTTT.

The genes are TRBV29-1 and TRBJ2-1, with 12 bases fitting TRBD2. Trimming removed 7 bases from V and 5 bases from J; junction bases left unmatched: 6. The CDR3 extends over 14 amino acids. Per germline, CDR1 SQVTM and CDR2 ANQGSEA. CDR3 residues: CSARRLAGDNEQFF. In DNA form, the CDR3 reads TGCAGCGCCCGAAGACTAGCGGGGGACAATGAGCAGTTCTTC.

The CDR3 region is CASSPSSGANVLTF. The CDR3, as DNA: TGTGCCAGCTCCCCGAGCTCTGGGGCCAACGTCCTGACTTTC. The chain combines TRBV18 with TRBJ2-6; no clear D gene. Trimming took 6 bases from V and 0 from J, leaving 6 bases between them. This CDR3 spans 14 amino acids. In germline, CDR1 is KGHSH, CDR2 LQKENI.

On this clone: Other DNA sequences of this sample code for an identical CDR3. The V and J genes are TRBV6-1 and TRBJ1-2; D not resolved. V was pared by 1 base and J by 4 bases, with 4 bases between. In germline, CDR1 is MNHNS, CDR2 SASEGT. The CDR3 has 12 residues. The CDR3 sequence is CASSEDSYGYTF. CDR3 nucleotide sequence: TGTGCCAGCAGTGAAGACAGCTATGGCTACACCTTC.

The rearrangement links TRBV11-2 to TRBJ2-3, with 15 bases matching TRBD2. Germline CDR1 is SGHAT and CDR2 is FQNNGV. Germline trimming cut 0 bases from V and 4 bases from J; bases unmatched to any gene: 8. The CDR3 totals 19 residues. The CDR3 coding sequence is TGTGCCAGCAGCTTAGATGCCGGGACTAGCGGGGGGAGTGCAGATACGCAGTATTTT. Encoded protein: CASSLDAGTSGGSADTQYF.

This clone came up once. This rearrangement joins TRBV18 to TRBJ2-2, with D perhaps matching TRBD1 (6 bases). The CDR3 length is 16 residues. Germline-derived CDR1 and CDR2 are KGHSH and LQKENI. V was shortened by 0 bases and J by 3 bases, with 11 bases between the two germline ends. The CDR3 is CASSPPQGRDTGELFF. Here the CDR3 DNA reads TGTGCCAGCTCACCACCCCAGGGGAGAGACACCGGGGAGCTGTTTTTT.

The chain couples TRBV6-5 to TRBJ1-1; 8 nucleotides line up with TRBD1. Germline V CDR1 and CDR2: MNHEY, SVGAGI. The CDR3 is 15 residues long. J lost 4 bases, V lost 5 bases, and 9 bases had no gene match. The CDR3 here is CASSRSGGGGTEAFF. The CDR3 DNA reads TGTGCCAGCAGTCGTTCAGGGGGCGGGGGCACTGAAGCTTTCTTT.